This passage covers 18 T cell receptor beta chains from one sample sequenced in a study of blood T cells in healthy people across ages. A second about 6 to 11 cycle PCR used barcoded and J-beta primers. TCRdb re-derived calls from the 5' RACE reads in MiXCR, one entry per CDR3 protein. The sample yields 650,000 to 700,000 distinct CDR3 sequences, roughly 32% seen once. Material: blood. These TCRs come from an elderly woman in good health.

This clonotype was detected many times. The genes are TRBV7-2 and TRBJ2-7; D perhaps matches TRBD1 (6 bases). The CDR3 runs 16 residues. Trimming cost V 1 base and J 6 bases, with 19 bases left between them. Per germline, CDR1 SGHTA and CDR2 FQGNSA. The CDR3 sequence is CASSLESGRGLFEQYF. In DNA form, the CDR3 reads TGTGCCAGCAGCTTAGAAAGTGGCAGGGGCTTATTCGAGCAGTACTTC.

This clonotype was seen more than once but under ten times. J is TRBJ2-3 and V is TRBV30; D call uncertain. V gave up 0 bases and J gave up 5 bases, with 6 bases separating them. Germline V gene data show CDR1 as GTSNPN and CDR2 as SVGIG (reference sequence). The CDR3 is made up of 12 amino acids. CDR3 DNA: TGTGCCTGGAGTGTACTCGGAGATACGCAGTATTTT. Translation gives CAWSVLGDTQYF.

This clonotype has at least ten counts. This chain connects TRBV3-1 to TRBJ2-1; 12 bases align to TRBD2. Germline V gene lookup returns CDR1 LGHDT and CDR2 YNNKEL (reference sequence). The CDR3 covers 16 residues. With V trimmed by 4 bases and J by 2 bases, 3 bases remained unmatched. CDR3 protein: CASSLRTSGAYNEQFF. The CDR3, as DNA: TGTGCCAGCAGCCTACGGACTAGCGGGGCCTACAATGAGCAGTTCTTC.

This clonotype was seen many times. The CDR3 nucleotides are TGTGCCAGCTATCAAAATCGGGACTATGGCTACACCTTC. Encoded protein: CASYQNRDYGYTF. The J gene is TRBJ1-2, the V gene TRBV28; D remains ambiguous. This CDR3 has 13 amino acids. The V gene lost 8 bases and the J gene lost 3 bases, with 13 bases spanning the gap. Germline CDR1 is MDHEN and CDR2 is SYDVKM.

Many counts were recorded for this clonotype. The J gene is TRBJ2-4, the V gene TRBV30; D may correspond to TRBD1 or TRBD2 (6 bases each). Trimming took 1 base from V and 4 from J, leaving 8 bases between them. The CDR3 runs to 13 residues. CDR1 and CDR2 from the germline V gene are GTSNPN and SVGIG (reference sequence). Here the CDR3 DNA reads TGTGCCTGGAGTGCGGGGGCAAAAAACATTCAGTACTTC. Translation: CAWSAGAKNIQYF.

This clonotype was seen at least ten times. The chain couples TRBV5-1 to TRBJ2-3, with D possibly TRBD1 on 6 matching bases. V shed 1 base and J shed 2 bases, with 11 bases lying between them. CDR3 length equals 15 residues. The germline V gene has CDR1 SGHRS and CDR2 YFSETQ. DNA for the CDR3: TGCGCCAGCAGCTTGTCGGGACACCCCACAGATACGCAGTATTTT. Its protein is CASSLSGHPTDTQYF.

This clonotype was detected a few times. V usage is TRBV5-4 and J usage is TRBJ2-2; 13 nucleotides agree with TRBD2. The CDR3 extends over 16 amino acids. With V trimmed by 5 bases and J by 5 bases, 6 bases remained unmatched. The germline V gene has CDR1 SGHNT and CDR2 YYREEE (reference sequence). The CDR3 bases are TGTGCCAGCAGTACGGGACTAGCGGGGCCTACCGGGGAGCTGTTTTTT. Its protein product is CASSTGLAGPTGELFF.

This clonotype has a count of ten or more. The V call is TRBV6-4, the J call TRBJ2-1; D is tentatively TRBD1 or TRBD2 (5 bases each). Between the trimmed V and J ends, which lost 4 bases and 10 bases, there was a span of 20 bases. The CDR3 has 15 amino acids. CDR1 and CDR2 (germline): MRHNA, SNTAGT. In nucleotides, the CDR3 is TGTGCCAGCAGTGCGCTAGGCTTAGGGGACGGAGAGCAGTTCTTC. Its protein product is CASSALGLGDGEQFF.

This clonotype appeared many times. The chain carries TRBV12-3 or TRBV12-4 and TRBJ2-1; the D call may be TRBD1 or TRBD2 (5 bases each). V was trimmed by 6 bases and J by 0 bases, leaving 21 bases between them. The CDR3 loop spans 18 amino acids. CDR3 sequence reads: CASSPGAGWGSSYNEQFF. As DNA, the CDR3 is TGTGCCAGCAGCCCTGGGGCCGGGTGGGGGAGCTCCTACAATGAGCAGTTCTTC.

This clonotype was detected many times. The chain couples TRBV12-3 or TRBV12-4 to TRBJ1-2, with D maybe TRBD1 (5 bases). This CDR3 has 14 amino acids. Trimming stripped 3 bases from V and 8 bases from J, with 16 bases between. The CDR3 bases are TGTGCCAGCAGTTTGTCGTTTGGGAAGGGGGGCTACACCTTC. This translates into CASSLSFGKGGYTF.

The V call is TRBV20-1, the J call TRBJ1-6; D is undetermined. The CDR3 runs 13 residues. Germline assignment: CDR1 DFQATT and CDR2 SNEGSKA (reference sequence). V was shortened by 0 bases and J by 6 bases, with 6 bases between the two germline ends. This chain's CDR3 is CSARDTSNSPLHF. In nucleotides, the CDR3 is TGCAGTGCTAGAGATACCTCTAATTCACCCCTCCACTTT.

This clonotype was recorded once. The chain couples TRBV4-2 to TRBJ2-5; no clear D. CDR3 length: 15 residues. V lost 2 bases and J 5 bases, leaving 15 bases between the germline ends. Per the germline V gene, CDR1 is LGHNA and CDR2 is YNFKEQ. CDR3 region: CASSQTGLEIETQYF. In nucleotides, the CDR3 is TGTGCCAGCAGCCAAACTGGTCTAGAGATTGAGACCCAGTACTTC.

This clonotype occurred a few times. The rearrangement uses TRBV27 and TRBJ1-1; 7 bases map to TRBD1. The ends lost 5 bases at V and 13 bases at J; junction bases unmatched: 13. The CDR3 loop spans 13 amino acids. In germline, CDR1 is MNHEY, CDR2 SMNVEV (reference sequence). Here the CDR3 DNA reads TGTGCCAGCAGTCCGAGGAGGGGGCTAGGAGTTTTCTTT. Translated: CASSPRRGLGVFF.

V usage is TRBV11-2 and J usage is TRBJ2-4; D is ambiguous. With the DNA end fitting TRBJ2-5 better, the J assignment may be wrong. The CDR3 sequence is 14 residues long. Germline assignment: CDR1 SGHAT and CDR2 FQNNGV. CDR3 nucleotide sequence: TGTGCCAGCAGTCCTAATTCGGTAATAGAGACCCAGTACTTC. It translates to CASSPNSVIETQYF.

This clonotype was detected only a few times. The CDR3 DNA sequence: TGCAGTGCTTCCCCCGGACGCGAGAACACTGAAGCTTTCTTT. Protein: CSASPGRENTEAFF. This chain connects TRBV20-1 to TRBJ1-1; no definite D call. Trimming removed 5 bases from V and 1 base from J, with 14 bases in between. The V gene's germline CDR1 is DFQATT and CDR2 SNEGSKA (reference sequence). This CDR3 spans 14 amino acids.

As to this clonotype: This sequence may be a read error, since a much larger clone differs from it by one base. The rearrangement uses TRBV7-9 and TRBJ1-2; unclear D gene. The CDR3 extends over 14 amino acids. Looked up from germline, CDR1 is SEHNR and CDR2 is FQNEAQ (reference sequence). The CDR3 reads CASTESQLNCGYTF. The CDR3 DNA reads TGTGCCAGCACGGAAAGCCAGCTTAACTGTGGCTACACCTTC.

This clonotype has a single count. The V gene is TRBV7-2, the J gene TRBJ2-7; tentatively, D is TRBD2 (6 bases). Germline CDR1 SGHTA, CDR2 FQGNSA. This CDR3 spans 16 amino acids. V was shortened by 1 base and J by 2 bases, with 15 bases between the two germline ends. CDR3 bases: TGTGCCAGCAGCTTAGATAGCGGACTACCGACCTACGAGCAGTACTTC. It translates to CASSLDSGLPTYEQYF.

This clonotype was picked up a small number of times. This chain connects TRBV4-1 to TRBJ2-3; the D gene is possibly TRBD1 (6 bases). The CDR3 runs to 14 residues. V shed 5 bases and J shed 10 bases, with 19 bases lying between them. The germline V gene encodes CDR1 MGHRA and CDR2 YSYEKL. The CDR3 coding sequence is TGCGCCAGCAGCTCCCAGACCGACAGGACTCCGCAGTATTTT. This codes for CASSSQTDRTPQYF.